This T cell receptor (beta chain) was sequenced during a study of control samples from healthy donors and cancer patients. Sequenced by immunoSEQ multiplex PCR; TCRdb stores in-frame clones only, minus some. The sample lists roughly 18,000 clones; about 86% were seen once. Per germline, CDR1 SGHVS and CDR2 FQNEAQ. The CDR3 runs to 15 residues. V was shortened by 5 bases and J by 2 bases, with 13 bases between the two germline ends. What was sequenced was PBMCs. This TCR was recovered from a woman aged 65 to 85 with colorectal cancer. The V call is TRBV7-8, the J call TRBJ1-5; D is perhaps TRBD1 (6 bases). The CDR3 nucleotides read TGTGCCAGCAGCCTGGGGGCCGGGGGCAATCAGCCCCAGCATTTT. Translated, it gives CASSLGAGGNQPQHF.